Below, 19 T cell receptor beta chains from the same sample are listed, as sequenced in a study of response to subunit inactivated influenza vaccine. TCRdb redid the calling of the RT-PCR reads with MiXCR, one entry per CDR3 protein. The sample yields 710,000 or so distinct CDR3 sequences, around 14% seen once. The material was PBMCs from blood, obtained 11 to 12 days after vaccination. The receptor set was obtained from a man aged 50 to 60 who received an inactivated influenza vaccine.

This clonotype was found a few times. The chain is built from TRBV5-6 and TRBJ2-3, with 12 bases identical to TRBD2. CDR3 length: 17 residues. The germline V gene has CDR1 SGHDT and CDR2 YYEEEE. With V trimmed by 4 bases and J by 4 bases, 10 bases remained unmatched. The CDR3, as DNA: TGTGCCAGCAGCCCCGGACTAGCGGGACTGGGAGCAGATACGCAGTATTTT. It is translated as CASSPGLAGLGADTQYF.

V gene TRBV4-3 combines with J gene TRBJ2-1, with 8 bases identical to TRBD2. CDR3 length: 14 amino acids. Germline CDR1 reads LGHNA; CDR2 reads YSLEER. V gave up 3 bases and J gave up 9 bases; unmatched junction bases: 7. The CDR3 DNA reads TGCGCCAGCAGCCAGGGACTAGAGGTTCTTGAGCAGTTCTTC. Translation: CASSQGLEVLEQFF.

The CDR3 protein is CASSLTGTGDSGANVLTF. The CDR3 bases are TGTGCCAGTTCCCTTACCGGGACAGGGGACTCTGGGGCCAACGTCCTGACTTTC. The chain links TRBV18 to TRBJ2-6, with 10 bases identical to TRBD1. The V and J ends lost 9 bases and 0 bases, in that order; junction bases with no gene match: 11. The V gene's germline CDR1 is KGHSH and CDR2 LQKENI. The CDR3 spans 18 residues.

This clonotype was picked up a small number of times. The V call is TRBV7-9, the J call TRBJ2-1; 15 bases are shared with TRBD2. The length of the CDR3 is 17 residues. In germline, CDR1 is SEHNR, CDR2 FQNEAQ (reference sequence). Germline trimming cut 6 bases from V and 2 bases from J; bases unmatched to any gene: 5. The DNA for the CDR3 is TGTGCCAGCAGGGGGACTAGCGGGAGGCGCCCCTACAATGAGCAGTTCTTC. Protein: CASRGTSGRRPYNEQFF.

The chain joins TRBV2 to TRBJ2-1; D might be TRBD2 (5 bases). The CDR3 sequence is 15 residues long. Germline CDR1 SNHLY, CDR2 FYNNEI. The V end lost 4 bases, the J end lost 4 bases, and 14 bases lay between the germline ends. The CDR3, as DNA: TGTGCCAGCAGTGCGAGGGCAGGAAGATACAATGAGCAGTTCTTC. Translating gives CASSARAGRYNEQFF.

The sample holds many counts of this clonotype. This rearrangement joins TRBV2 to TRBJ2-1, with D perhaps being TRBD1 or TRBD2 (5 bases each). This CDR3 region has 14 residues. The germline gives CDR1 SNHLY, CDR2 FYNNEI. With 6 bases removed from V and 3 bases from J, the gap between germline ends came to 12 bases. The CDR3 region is CASREEDSYNEQFF. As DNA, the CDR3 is TGTGCCAGCAGGGAGGAAGACAGCTACAATGAGCAGTTCTTC.

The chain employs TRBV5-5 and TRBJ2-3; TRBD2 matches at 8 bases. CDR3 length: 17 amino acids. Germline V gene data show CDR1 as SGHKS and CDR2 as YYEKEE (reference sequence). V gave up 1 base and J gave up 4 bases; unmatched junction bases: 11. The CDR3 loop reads CASSLRLAGKTADTQYF. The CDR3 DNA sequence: TGTGCCAGCAGCTTGAGGCTAGCGGGTAAAACGGCAGATACGCAGTATTTT.

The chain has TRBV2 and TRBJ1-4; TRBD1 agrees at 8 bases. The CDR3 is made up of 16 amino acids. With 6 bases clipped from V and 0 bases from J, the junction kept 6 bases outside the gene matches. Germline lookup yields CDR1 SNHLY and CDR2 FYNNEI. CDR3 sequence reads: CASSLDRVATNEKLFF. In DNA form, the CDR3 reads TGTGCCAGCAGCCTGGACAGGGTCGCAACTAATGAAAAACTGTTTTTT.

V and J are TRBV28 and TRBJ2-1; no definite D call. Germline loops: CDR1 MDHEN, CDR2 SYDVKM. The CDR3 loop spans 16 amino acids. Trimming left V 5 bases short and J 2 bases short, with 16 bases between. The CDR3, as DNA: TGTGCCAGCAGTCCCCTTGGGTTAGGGCCCTACAATGAGCAGTTCTTC. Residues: CASSPLGLGPYNEQFF. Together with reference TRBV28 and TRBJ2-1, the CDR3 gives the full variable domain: DVKVTQSSRYLVKRTGEKVFLECVQDMDHENMFWYRQDPGLGLRLIYFSYDVKMKEKGDIPEGYSVSREKKERFSLILESASTNQTSMYLCASSPLGLGPYNEQFFGPGTRLTVL.

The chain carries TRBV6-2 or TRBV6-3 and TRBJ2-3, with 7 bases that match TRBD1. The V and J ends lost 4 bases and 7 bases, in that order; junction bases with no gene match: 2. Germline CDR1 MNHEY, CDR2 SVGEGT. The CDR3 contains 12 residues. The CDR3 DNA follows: TGTGCCAGCAGTTGGACAGGCCATACGCAGTATTTT. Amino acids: CASSWTGHTQYF.

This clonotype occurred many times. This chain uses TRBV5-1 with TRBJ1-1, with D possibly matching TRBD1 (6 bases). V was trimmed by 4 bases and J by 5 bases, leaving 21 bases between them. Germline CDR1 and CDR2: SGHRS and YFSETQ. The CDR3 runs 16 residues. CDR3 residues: CASSAPWGGSGTEAFF. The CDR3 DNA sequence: TGCGCCAGCAGCGCGCCCTGGGGGGGCTCGGGGACTGAAGCTTTCTTT.

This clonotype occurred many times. This CDR3 reads CASSLTGSAHQETQYF. CDR3 sequence (DNA): TGTGCCAGCAGTCTCACAGGCTCAGCCCACCAAGAGACCCAGTACTTC. V usage is TRBV28 and J usage is TRBJ2-5; the D gene is possibly TRBD1 (5 bases). This CDR3 spans 16 amino acids. Trimming took 5 bases from V and 0 from J, leaving 16 bases between them. Germline values: CDR1 MDHEN, CDR2 SYDVKM.

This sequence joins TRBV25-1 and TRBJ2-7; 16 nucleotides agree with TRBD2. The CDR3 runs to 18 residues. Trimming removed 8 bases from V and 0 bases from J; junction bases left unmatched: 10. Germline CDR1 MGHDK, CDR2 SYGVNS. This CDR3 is CASPPGLAGGPPSYEQYF. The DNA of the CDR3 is TGTGCCAGCCCCCCGGGACTAGCGGGAGGGCCCCCCTCCTACGAGCAGTACTTC.

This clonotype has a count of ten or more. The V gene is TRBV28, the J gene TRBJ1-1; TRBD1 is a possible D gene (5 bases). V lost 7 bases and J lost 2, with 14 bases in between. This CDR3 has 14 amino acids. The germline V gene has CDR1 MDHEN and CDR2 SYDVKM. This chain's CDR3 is CASILGDPNTEAFF. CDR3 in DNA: TGTGCCAGCATCCTGGGGGACCCCAACACTGAAGCTTTCTTT.

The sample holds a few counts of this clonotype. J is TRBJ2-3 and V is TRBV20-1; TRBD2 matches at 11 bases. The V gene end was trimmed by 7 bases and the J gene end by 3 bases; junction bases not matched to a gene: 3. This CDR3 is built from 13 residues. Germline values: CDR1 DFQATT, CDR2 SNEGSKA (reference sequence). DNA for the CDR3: TGCAGTGAACTAGCGGGAGTGACAGATACGCAGTATTTT. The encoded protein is CSELAGVTDTQYF.

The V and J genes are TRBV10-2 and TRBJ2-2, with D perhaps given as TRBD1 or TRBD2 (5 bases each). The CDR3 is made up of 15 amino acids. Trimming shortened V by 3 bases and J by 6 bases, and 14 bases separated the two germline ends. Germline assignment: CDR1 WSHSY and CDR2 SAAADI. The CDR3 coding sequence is TGCGCCAGCAGTGATGGGACCCAGGCCCCCGGGGAGCTGTTTTTT. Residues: CASSDGTQAPGELFF.

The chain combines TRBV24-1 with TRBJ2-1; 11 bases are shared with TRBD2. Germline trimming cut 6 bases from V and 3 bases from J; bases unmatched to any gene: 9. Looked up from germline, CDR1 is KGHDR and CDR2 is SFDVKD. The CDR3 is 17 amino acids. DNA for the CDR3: TGTGCCACCAGTCCACTTAGACTAGCGGGGAACTACAATGAGCAGTTCTTC. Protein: CATSPLRLAGNYNEQFF.

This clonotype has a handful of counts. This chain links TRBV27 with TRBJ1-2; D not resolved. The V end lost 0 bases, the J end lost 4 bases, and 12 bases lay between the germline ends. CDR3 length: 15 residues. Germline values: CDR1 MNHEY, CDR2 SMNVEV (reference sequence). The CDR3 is CASSLSSGLTYGYTF. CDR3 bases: TGTGCCAGCAGTTTATCGTCAGGCCTAACCTATGGCTACACCTTC.

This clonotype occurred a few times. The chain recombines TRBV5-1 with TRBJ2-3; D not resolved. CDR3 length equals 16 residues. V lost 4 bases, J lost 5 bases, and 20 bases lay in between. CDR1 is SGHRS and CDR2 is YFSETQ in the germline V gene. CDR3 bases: TGCGCCAGCAGCCCGGCTGGGATCCACCAAGGAGATACGCAGTATTTT. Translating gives CASSPAGIHQGDTQYF.